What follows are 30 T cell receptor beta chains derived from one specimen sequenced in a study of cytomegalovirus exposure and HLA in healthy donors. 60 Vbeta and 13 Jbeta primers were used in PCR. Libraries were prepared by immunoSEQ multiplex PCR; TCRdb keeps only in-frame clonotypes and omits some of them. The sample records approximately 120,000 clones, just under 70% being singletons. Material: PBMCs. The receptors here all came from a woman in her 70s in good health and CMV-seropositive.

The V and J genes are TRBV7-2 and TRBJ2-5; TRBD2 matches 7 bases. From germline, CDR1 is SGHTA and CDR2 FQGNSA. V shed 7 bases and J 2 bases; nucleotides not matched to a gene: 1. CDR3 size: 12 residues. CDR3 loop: CASKAGQETQYF. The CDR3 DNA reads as TGTGCCAGCAAAGCGGGGCAAGAGACCCAGTACTTC.

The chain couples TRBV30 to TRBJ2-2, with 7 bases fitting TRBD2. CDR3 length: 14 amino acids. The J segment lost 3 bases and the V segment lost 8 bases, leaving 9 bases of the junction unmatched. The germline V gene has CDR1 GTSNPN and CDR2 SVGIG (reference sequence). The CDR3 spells CAQQRDWDTGELFF. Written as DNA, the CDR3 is TGTGCCCAACAGCGGGATTGGGACACCGGGGAGCTGTTTTTT. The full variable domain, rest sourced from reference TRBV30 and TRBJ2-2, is SQTIHQWPATLVQPVGSPLSLECTVEGTSNPNLYWYRQAAGRGLQLLFYSVGIGQISSEVPQNLSASRPQDRQFILSSKKLLLSDSGFYLCAQQRDWDTGELFFGEGSRLTVL.

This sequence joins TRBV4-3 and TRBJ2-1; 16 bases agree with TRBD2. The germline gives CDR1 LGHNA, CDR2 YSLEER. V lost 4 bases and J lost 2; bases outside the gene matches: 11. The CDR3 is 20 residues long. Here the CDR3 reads CASSPAAGTSGGAPYNEQFF. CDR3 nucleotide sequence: TGCGCCAGCAGCCCGGCGGCCGGGACTAGCGGGGGGGCCCCCTACAATGAGCAGTTCTTC.

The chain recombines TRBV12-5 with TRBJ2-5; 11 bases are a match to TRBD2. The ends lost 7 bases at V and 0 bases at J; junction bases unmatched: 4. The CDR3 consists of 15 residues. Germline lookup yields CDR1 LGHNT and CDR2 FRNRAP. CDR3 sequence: CASAPGLADQETQYF. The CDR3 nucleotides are TGTGCTAGTGCACCGGGACTAGCGGACCAAGAGACCCAGTACTTC. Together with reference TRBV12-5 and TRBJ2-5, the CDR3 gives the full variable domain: DARVTQTPRHKVTEMGQEVTMRCQPILGHNTVFWYRQTMMQGLELLAYFRNRAPLDDSGMPKDRFSAEMPDATLATLKIQPSEPRDSAVYFCASAPGLADQETQYFGPGTRLLVL.

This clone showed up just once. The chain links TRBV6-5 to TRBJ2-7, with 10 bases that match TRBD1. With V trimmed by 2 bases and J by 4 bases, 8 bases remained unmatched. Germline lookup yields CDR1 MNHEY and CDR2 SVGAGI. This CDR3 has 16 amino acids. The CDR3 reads CASSYTGTGVRYEQYF. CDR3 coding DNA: TGTGCCAGCAGTTACACCGGGACAGGGGTGAGGTACGAGCAGTACTTC.

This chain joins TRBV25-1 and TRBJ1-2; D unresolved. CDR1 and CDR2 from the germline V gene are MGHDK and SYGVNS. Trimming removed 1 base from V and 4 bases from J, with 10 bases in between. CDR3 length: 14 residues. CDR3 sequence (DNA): TGTGCCAGCAGTGAATCCGGGAAAACCTATGGCTACACCTTC. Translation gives CASSESGKTYGYTF.

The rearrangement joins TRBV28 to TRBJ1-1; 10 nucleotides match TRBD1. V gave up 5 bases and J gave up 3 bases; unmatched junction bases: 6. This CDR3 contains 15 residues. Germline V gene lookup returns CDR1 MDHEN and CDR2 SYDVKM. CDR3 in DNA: TGTGCCAGCAGTCTTGGCGGGACAGGGGACACTGAAGCTTTCTTT. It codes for CASSLGGTGDTEAFF.

The CDR3 sequence is CASSLPGPGVNEQFF. CDR3 DNA: TGCGCCAGCAGCCTCCCCGGGCCAGGGGTTAATGAGCAGTTCTTC. The chain employs TRBV5-1 and TRBJ2-1; TRBD1 is a possible D gene (6 bases). The CDR3 sequence is 15 residues long. Deletions cut 4 bases from V and 7 bases from J, with 18 bases between. Germline V gives CDR1 SGHRS, CDR2 YFSETQ. The full variable domain, its missing parts supplied by reference TRBV5-1 and TRBJ2-1, is KAGVTQTPRYLIKTRGQQVTLSCSPISGHRSVSWYQQTPGQGLQFLFEYFSETQRNKGNFPGRFSGRQFSNSRSEMNVSTLELGDSALYLCASSLPGPGVNEQFFGPGTRLTVL.

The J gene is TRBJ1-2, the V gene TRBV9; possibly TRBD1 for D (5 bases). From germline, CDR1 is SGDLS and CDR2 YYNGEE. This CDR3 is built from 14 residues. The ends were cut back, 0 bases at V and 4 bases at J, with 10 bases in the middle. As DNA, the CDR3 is TGTGCCAGCAGCGTAGCGGACATTGGCTATGGCTACACCTTC. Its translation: CASSVADIGYGYTF.

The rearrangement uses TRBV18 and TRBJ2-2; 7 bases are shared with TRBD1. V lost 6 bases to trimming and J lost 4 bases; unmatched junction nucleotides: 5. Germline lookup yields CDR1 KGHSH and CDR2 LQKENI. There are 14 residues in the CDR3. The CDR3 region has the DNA TGTGCCAGCTCCCCAGACAGGGTCACCGGGGAGCTGTTTTTT. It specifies CASSPDRVTGELFF. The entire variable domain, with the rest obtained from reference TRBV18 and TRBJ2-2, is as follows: NAGVMQNPRHLVRRRGQEARLRCSPMKGHSHVYWYRQLPEEGLKFMVYLQKENIIDESGMPKERFSAEFPKEGPSILRIQQVVRGDSAAYFCASSPDRVTGELFFGEGSRLTVL.

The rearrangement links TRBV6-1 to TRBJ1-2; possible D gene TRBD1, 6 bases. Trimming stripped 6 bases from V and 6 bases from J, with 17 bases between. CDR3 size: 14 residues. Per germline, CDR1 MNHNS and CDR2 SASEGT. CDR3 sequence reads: CASSGDRGGDGYTF. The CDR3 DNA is TGTGCCAGCAGCGGGGACCGAGGGGGGGATGGCTACACCTTC.

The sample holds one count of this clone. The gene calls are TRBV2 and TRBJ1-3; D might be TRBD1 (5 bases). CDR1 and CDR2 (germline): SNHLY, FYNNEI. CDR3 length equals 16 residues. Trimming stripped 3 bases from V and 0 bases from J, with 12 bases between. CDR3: CASSEEGLSSGNTIYF. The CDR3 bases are TGTGCCAGCAGTGAGGAGGGGTTGAGCTCTGGAAACACCATATATTTT. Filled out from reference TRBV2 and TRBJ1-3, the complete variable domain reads EPEVTQTPSHQVTQMGQEVILRCVPISNHLYFYWYRQILGQKVEFLVSFYNNEISEKSEIFDDQFSVERPDGSNFTLKIRSTKLEDSAMYFCASSEEGLSSGNTIYFGEGSWLTVV.

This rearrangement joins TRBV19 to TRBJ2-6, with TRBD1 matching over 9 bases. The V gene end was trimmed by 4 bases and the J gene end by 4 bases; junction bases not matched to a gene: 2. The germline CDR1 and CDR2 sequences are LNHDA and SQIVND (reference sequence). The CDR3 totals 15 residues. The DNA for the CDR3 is TGTGCCAGTAGTACACAGGGGGCAGGGGCCAACGTCCTGACTTTC. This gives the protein CASSTQGAGANVLTF. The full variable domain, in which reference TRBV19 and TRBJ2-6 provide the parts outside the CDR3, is DGGITQSPKYLFRKEGQNVTLSCEQNLNHDAMYWYRQDPGQGLRLIYYSQIVNDFQKGDIAEGYSVSREKKESFPLTVTSAQKNPTAFYLCASSTQGAGANVLTFGAGSRLTVL.

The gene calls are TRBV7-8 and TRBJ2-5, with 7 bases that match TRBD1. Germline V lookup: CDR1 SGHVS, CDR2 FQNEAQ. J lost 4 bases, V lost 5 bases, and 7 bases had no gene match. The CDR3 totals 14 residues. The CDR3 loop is CASSKGQMGETQYF. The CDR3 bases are TGTGCCAGCAGCAAGGGACAGATGGGAGAGACCCAGTACTTC.

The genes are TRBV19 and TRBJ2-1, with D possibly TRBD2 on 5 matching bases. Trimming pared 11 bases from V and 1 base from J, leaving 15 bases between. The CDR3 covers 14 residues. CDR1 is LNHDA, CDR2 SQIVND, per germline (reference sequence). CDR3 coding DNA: TGTGCCGCCGGACCTTGGGAGTCCTACAATGAGCAGTTCTTC. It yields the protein CAAGPWESYNEQFF.

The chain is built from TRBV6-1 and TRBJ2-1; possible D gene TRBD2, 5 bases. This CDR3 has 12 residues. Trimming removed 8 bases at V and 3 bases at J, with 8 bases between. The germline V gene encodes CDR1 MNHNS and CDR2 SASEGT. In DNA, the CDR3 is TGTGCCAGCGTACGGGACTACAATGAGCAGTTCTTC. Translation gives CASVRDYNEQFF.

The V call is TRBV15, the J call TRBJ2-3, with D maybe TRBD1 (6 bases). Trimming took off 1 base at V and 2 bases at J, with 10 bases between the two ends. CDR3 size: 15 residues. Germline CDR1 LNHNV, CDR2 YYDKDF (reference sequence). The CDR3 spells CATSRGGQATDTQYF. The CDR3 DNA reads TGTGCCACCAGCAGAGGGGGGCAGGCCACAGATACGCAGTATTTT.

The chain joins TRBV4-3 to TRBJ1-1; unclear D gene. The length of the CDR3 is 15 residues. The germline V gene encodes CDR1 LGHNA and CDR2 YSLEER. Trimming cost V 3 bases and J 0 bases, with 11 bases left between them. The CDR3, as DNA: TGCGCCAGCAGCCACCGTGGAGGGATGAACACTGAAGCTTTCTTT. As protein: CASSHRGGMNTEAFF.

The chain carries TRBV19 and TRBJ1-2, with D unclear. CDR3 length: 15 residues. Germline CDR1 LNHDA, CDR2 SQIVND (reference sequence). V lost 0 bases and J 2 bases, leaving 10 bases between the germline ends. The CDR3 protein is CASSIDIARNYGYTF. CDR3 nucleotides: TGTGCCAGTAGTATAGATATCGCCAGGAACTATGGCTACACCTTC.

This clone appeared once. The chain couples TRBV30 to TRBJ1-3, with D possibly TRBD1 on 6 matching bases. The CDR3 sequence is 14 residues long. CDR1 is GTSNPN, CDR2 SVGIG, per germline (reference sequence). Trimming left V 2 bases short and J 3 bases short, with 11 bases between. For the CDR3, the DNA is TGTGCCTGGAGTCACCAGGGGAATGGAAACACCATATATTTT. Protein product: CAWSHQGNGNTIYF.

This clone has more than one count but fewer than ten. CDR3 protein: CASSRGRGEQFF. The CDR3 DNA reads TGTGCCAGCAGCAGAGGGCGGGGTGAGCAGTTCTTC. This sequence joins TRBV25-1 and TRBJ2-1; D perhaps matches TRBD2 (6 bases). This CDR3 comprises 12 residues. Between the trimmed V and J ends, which lost 6 bases and 9 bases, there was a span of 12 bases. Germline V gene sequence: CDR1 MGHDK, CDR2 SYGVNS.

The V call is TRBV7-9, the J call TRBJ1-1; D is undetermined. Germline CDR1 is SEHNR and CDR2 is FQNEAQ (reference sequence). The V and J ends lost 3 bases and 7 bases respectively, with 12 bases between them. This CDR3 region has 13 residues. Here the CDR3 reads CASSLGGRGEAFF. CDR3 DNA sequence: TGTGCCAGCAGCTTGGGAGGACGGGGTGAAGCTTTCTTT.

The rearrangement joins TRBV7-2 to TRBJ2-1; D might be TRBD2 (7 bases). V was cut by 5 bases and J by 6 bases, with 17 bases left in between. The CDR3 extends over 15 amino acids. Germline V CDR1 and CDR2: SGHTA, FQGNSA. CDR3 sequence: CASSHKGGPGNEQFF. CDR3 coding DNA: TGTGCCAGCAGCCACAAGGGGGGGCCAGGCAATGAGCAGTTCTTC.

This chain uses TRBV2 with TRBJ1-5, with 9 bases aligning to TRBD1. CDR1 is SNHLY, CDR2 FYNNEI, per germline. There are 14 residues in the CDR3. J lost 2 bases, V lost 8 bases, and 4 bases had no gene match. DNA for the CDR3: TGTGCCAGCCTGGACAGGGGTGGCAATCAGCCCCAGCATTTT. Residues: CASLDRGGNQPQHF.

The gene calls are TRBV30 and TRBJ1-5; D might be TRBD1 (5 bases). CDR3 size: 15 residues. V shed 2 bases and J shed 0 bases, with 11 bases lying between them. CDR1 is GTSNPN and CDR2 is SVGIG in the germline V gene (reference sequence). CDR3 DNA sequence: TGTGCCTGGAGTAGACAGCCATATAGCAATCAGCCCCAGCATTTT. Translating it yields CAWSRQPYSNQPQHF.

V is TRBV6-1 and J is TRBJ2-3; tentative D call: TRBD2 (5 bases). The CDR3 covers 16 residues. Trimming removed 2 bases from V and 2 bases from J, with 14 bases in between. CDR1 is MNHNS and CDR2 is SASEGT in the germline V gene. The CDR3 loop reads CASSEHGGLITDTQYF. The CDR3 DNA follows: TGTGCCAGCAGTGAACATGGCGGGCTTATCACAGATACGCAGTATTTT.

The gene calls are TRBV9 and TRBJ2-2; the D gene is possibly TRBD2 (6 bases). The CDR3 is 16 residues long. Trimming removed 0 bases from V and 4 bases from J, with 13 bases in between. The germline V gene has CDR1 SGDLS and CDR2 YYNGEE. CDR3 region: CASSVDGGSGTGELFF. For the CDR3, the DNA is TGTGCCAGCAGCGTAGACGGAGGGTCCGGCACCGGGGAGCTGTTTTTT.

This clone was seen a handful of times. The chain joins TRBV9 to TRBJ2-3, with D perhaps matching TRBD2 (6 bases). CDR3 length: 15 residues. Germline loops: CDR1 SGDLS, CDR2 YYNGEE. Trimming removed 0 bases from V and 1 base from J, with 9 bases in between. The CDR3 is CASSVVSGGTDTQYF. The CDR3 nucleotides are TGTGCCAGCAGCGTAGTGTCGGGGGGCACAGATACGCAGTATTTT.

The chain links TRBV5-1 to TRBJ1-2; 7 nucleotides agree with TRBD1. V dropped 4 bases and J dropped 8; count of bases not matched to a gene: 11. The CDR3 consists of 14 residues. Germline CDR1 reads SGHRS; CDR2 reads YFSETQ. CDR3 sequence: CASSLGTDTGGYTF. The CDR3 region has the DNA TGCGCCAGCAGCCTCGGGACAGACACGGGGGGCTACACCTTC.

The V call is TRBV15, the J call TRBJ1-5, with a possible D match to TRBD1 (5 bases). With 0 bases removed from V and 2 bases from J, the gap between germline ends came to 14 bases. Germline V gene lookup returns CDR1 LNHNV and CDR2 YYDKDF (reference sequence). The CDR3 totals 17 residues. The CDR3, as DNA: TGTGCCACCAGCAGAGATCGAGTAGGGGTGGGCAATCAGCCCCAGCATTTT. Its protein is CATSRDRVGVGNQPQHF.